This T cell receptor beta chain was retrieved from a study of CD8+ T cells in alopecia areata. Researchers gathered lesional scalp punch biopsies and peripheral blood from patients with alopecia areata. In the case of this clone: Its antigen is undetermined.

RNA, once extracted, was reverse transcribed into cDNA for use as the sequencing template. Produced via immunoSEQ multiplex PCR; TCRdb's table is partial and in-frame only. In the table there are tens of thousands of clones, 65% to 80% of which are singletons. The CDR3 loop spans 15 amino acids. Trimming cost V 1 base and J 0 bases, with 9 bases left between them. CDR1 is SGHAT, CDR2 FQNNGV, per germline. Whole-study findings and limits: Sharing of TCRs across patients appeared less clear than in mice, possibly for HLA-related reasons. Scalp lesions, especially in alopecia totalis/universalis, had higher clonality than normal scalp.

This receptor was obtained from a human donor with alopecia areata. What was sequenced was NKG2D-low CD8+ T cells sorted from blood. This sequence joins TRBV11-2 and TRBJ1-1; D gene uncertain. CDR3 residues: CASSLGQTMNTEAFF. DNA for the CDR3: TGTGCCAGCAGCTTAGGGCAGACCATGAACACTGAAGCTTTCTTT.